These 6 T cell receptor beta chains originate from one sample sequenced in a study of early T cells in non-severe SARS-CoV-2 infection. TCRdb called the 5' RACE reads again in MiXCR, with one record for every CDR3 protein. The sample lists more than 60,000 distinct CDR3 sequences, roughly a tenth occurring once. Source material: whole blood. These receptor sequences come from an adult who was a healthcare worker with PCR-confirmed SARS-CoV-2 infection or an uninfected control (not recorded which).

This clonotype showed up just a few times. The rearrangement joins TRBV7-2 to TRBJ1-6, with D uncertain. Trimming pared 1 base from V and 8 bases from J, leaving 9 bases between. Germline V gives CDR1 SGHTA, CDR2 FQGNSA. The CDR3 consists of 14 residues. CDR3: CASSLELRDSPLHF. CDR3 nucleotide sequence: TGTGCCAGCAGCTTAGAGCTAAGAGATTCACCCCTCCACTTT.

This clonotype was observed a handful of times. The chain is built from TRBV6-1 and TRBJ2-7; TRBD2 might be the D (6 bases). There are 13 residues in the CDR3. The ends were cut back, 4 bases at V and 9 bases at J, with 16 bases in the middle. Looked up from germline, CDR1 is MNHNS and CDR2 is SASEGT. CDR3 in amino acids: CASSGLANYRQYF. The DNA of the CDR3 is TGTGCCAGCAGTGGGCTAGCGAACTACCGGCAGTACTTC.

This clonotype came up a few times. The chain employs TRBV7-8 and TRBJ1-2; D remains unclear. Trimming removed 5 bases at V and 0 bases at J, with 13 bases between. CDR3 length: 15 residues. Germline lookup yields CDR1 SGHVS and CDR2 FQNEAQ. Here the CDR3 reads CASSPRAQSNYGYTF. CDR3 bases: TGTGCCAGCAGCCCAAGGGCCCAGTCTAACTATGGCTACACCTTC.

This clonotype was seen repeatedly, ten times or more. The J gene is TRBJ2-2, the V gene TRBV6-2 or TRBV6-3, with D perhaps matching TRBD2 (5 bases). Germline V CDR1 and CDR2: MNHEY, SVGEGT. The CDR3 consists of 15 residues. V lost 6 bases and J 6 bases, leaving 17 bases between the germline ends. CDR3 in DNA: TGTGCCAGCAGGGGAGTGGGAGAGCTCGCCGGGGAGCTGTTTTTT. Residues: CASRGVGELAGELFF.

At least ten counts were recorded for this clonotype. DNA for the CDR3: TGTGCCAGTACCGCCCCATTAGGGGCTGAAGCTTTCTTT. It specifies CASTAPLGAEAFF. The rearrangement joins TRBV19 to TRBJ1-1; tentative D call: TRBD1 (5 bases). The V end was cut by 7 bases, the J end by 6 bases, with 15 bases between. The CDR3 covers 13 residues. Germline-derived CDR1 and CDR2 are LNHDA and SQIVND (reference sequence).

This chain uses TRBV24-1 with TRBJ2-1, with 12 bases lining up with TRBD1. Germline CDR1 reads KGHDR; CDR2 reads SFDVKD. Trimming removed 6 bases from V and 1 base from J; junction bases left unmatched: 6. The CDR3 length is 17 residues. Here the CDR3 DNA reads TGTGCCACCAGTTCTGGGACAGGGGGCGGTTCCTACAATGAGCAGTTCTTC. This translates into CATSSGTGGGSYNEQFF.